This record covers a single T cell receptor beta chain. No antigen is known for it. V was clipped by 4 bases and J by 4 bases; unmatched bases: 12. Germline V gene data show CDR1 as SEHNR and CDR2 as FQNEAQ (reference sequence). The CDR3 consists of 16 residues. The data derive from a study of cytomegalovirus exposure and HLA in healthy donors. PCR used 60 Vbeta primers and 13 Jbeta primers. Clones were sequenced by immunoSEQ multiplex PCR, and TCRdb holds only the in-frame ones, with some missing. The sample contains approximately 100,000 clones, about 77% of which appear only once. Findings and limits, study-wide: Common viral pathogens seemed to be connected with several of the most significant clusters, according to a later analysis. Sequencing likely caused a cluster of highly shared sequence variants.

The sequenced sample was PBMCs. The TCR sequence derives from a woman between 18 and 29 years old in good health and CMV-seropositive. The rearrangement joins TRBV7-9 to TRBJ2-5; 7 positions match TRBD1. This chain's CDR3 is CASSSHRGGYAETQYF. The CDR3 region has the DNA TGTGCCAGCAGCTCCCACAGGGGTGGCTATGCAGAGACCCAGTACTTC.